Shown below are 18 T cell receptor beta chains from a single sample sequenced in a study of beta chain features in type 1 diabetes. Since all of the isolated RNA was reverse transcribed, expressed TCRB transcripts were what got sequenced. Clones were sequenced by immunoSEQ multiplex PCR, and TCRdb holds only the in-frame ones, with some missing. The data show roughly 140,000 clones, around 10% seen once. Specimen: central memory CD4+ T cells from blood. The receptors were gathered from a man younger than 30 in good health.

The V and J genes are TRBV25-1 and TRBJ2-7, with TRBD1 identical over 7 bases. This CDR3 comprises 15 residues. In germline, CDR1 is MGHDK, CDR2 SYGVNS. Trimming at V came to 4 bases and at J to 0 bases, leaving 6 bases not matched to a gene. CDR3 nucleotides: TGTGCCAGCAGTGCTAACAGGGGTAGCTCCTACGAGCAGTACTTC. It specifies CASSANRGSSYEQYF.

A few counts support this clone. V usage is TRBV5-4 and J usage is TRBJ2-3; D is perhaps TRBD2 (5 bases). The V gene's germline CDR1 is SGHNT and CDR2 YYREEE (reference sequence). The CDR3 is 13 residues long. With 7 bases removed from V and 6 bases from J, the gap between germline ends came to 15 bases. Written as DNA, the CDR3 is TGTGCCAGCTATCCCGAACCGGGGGATACGCAGTATTTT. It encodes CASYPEPGDTQYF.

This clone appeared many times. The rearrangement joins TRBV7-2 to TRBJ2-5; D might be TRBD2 (5 bases). The V end was cut by 5 bases, the J end by 7 bases, with 17 bases between. Germline V gene sequence: CDR1 SGHTA, CDR2 FQGNSA. The CDR3 extends over 14 amino acids. The CDR3 loop reads CASSVTREMVTQYF. CDR3 bases: TGTGCCAGCAGCGTTACTAGGGAGATGGTGACCCAGTACTTC.

The V and J genes are TRBV15 and TRBJ2-6; 8 nucleotides align to TRBD1. Per the germline V gene, CDR1 is LNHNV and CDR2 is YYDKDF (reference sequence). CDR3 size: 17 residues. V lost 1 base and J lost 2; bases outside the gene matches: 4. CDR3: CATSRAAGGAGANVLTF. As DNA, the CDR3 is TGTGCCACCAGCAGAGCGGCAGGGGGCGCTGGGGCCAACGTCCTGACTTTC.

This clone appeared a few times. The chain has TRBV5-1 and TRBJ2-7; D is uncertain. CDR1 SGHRS and CDR2 YFSETQ come from the germline V gene. V lost 0 bases and J lost 3, with 10 bases in between. The CDR3 contains 14 residues. The DNA of the CDR3 is TGCGCCAGCAGCTTGGACGTGGAATACTACGAGCAGTACTTC. Translating gives CASSLDVEYYEQYF.

The chain uses TRBV6-1 and TRBJ1-2; the D gene is possibly TRBD1 (5 bases). The germline V and J ends were trimmed by 4 bases and 4 bases, with 10 bases remaining between them. CDR1 and CDR2 from the germline V gene are MNHNS and SASEGT. The CDR3 loop spans 13 amino acids. The CDR3: CASSVEGLYGYTF. The CDR3 DNA is TGTGCCAGCAGTGTAGAGGGACTCTATGGCTACACCTTC.

V is TRBV30 and J is TRBJ2-5; 14 nucleotides align to TRBD2. V gave up 5 bases and J gave up 4 bases; unmatched junction bases: 3. In germline, CDR1 is GTSNPN, CDR2 SVGIG (reference sequence). CDR3 length: 14 amino acids. The CDR3 sequence is CAWRLAGGVETQYF. CDR3 DNA sequence: TGTGCCTGGCGACTAGCGGGGGGGGTAGAGACCCAGTACTTC.

This clone showed up many times. The CDR3 DNA follows: TGTGCCAGCAGTGAATCCGGGACAGGCTCCTACAATGAGCAGTTCTTC. This gives the protein CASSESGTGSYNEQFF. The chain links TRBV25-1 to TRBJ2-1; 8 bases match TRBD1. With V trimmed by 1 base and J by 0 bases, 2 bases remained unmatched. Germline V gives CDR1 MGHDK, CDR2 SYGVNS. CDR3 length: 16 residues.

The V call is TRBV5-8, the J call TRBJ1-1, with D uncertain. The CDR3 loop spans 17 amino acids. V dropped 0 bases and J dropped 1 base, with 16 bases sitting between them. The V gene's germline CDR1 is SGHTS and CDR2 YDEGEE. CDR3 protein: CASSLALSLGQNTEAFF. Here the CDR3 DNA reads TGTGCCAGCAGCTTGGCCTTGTCACTCGGTCAGAACACTGAAGCTTTCTTT.

V is TRBV4-2 and J is TRBJ1-5, with D possibly being TRBD1 (5 bases). Germline loops: CDR1 LGHNA, CDR2 YNFKEQ. The CDR3 loop spans 16 amino acids. Trimming removed 2 bases at V and 2 bases at J, with 13 bases between. The CDR3 spells CASSQSTAGGNQPQHF. The CDR3 DNA is TGTGCCAGCAGCCAATCTACGGCGGGGGGCAATCAGCCCCAGCATTTT.

The chain recombines TRBV6-5 with TRBJ1-4; weak D call: TRBD1 (6 bases). The CDR3 loop spans 14 amino acids. V was cut by 5 bases and J by 12 bases, with 19 bases left in between. Germline CDR1 reads MNHEY; CDR2 reads SVGAGI. The CDR3 nucleotides are TGTGCCAGCAGTAGAGGGGGAAGTGCCGGAGAACTGTTTTTT. As protein: CASSRGGSAGELFF.

This clone was picked up many times. This chain links TRBV7-9 with TRBJ2-5, with D possibly matching TRBD2 (6 bases). V was shortened by 5 bases and J by 5 bases, with 15 bases between the two germline ends. Germline V gene sequence: CDR1 SEHNR, CDR2 FQNEAQ (reference sequence). The CDR3 loop spans 14 amino acids. DNA for the CDR3: TGTGCCAGCAGCGCGTACGGGAGAGGGGAGACCCAGTACTTC. Its protein is CASSAYGRGETQYF.

This clone was detected many times. This CDR3 is also generated by other DNA sequences in the sample. The rearrangement uses TRBV6-1 and TRBJ1-2; no reliable D call. CDR1 MNHNS and CDR2 SASEGT come from the germline V gene. Trimming removed 0 bases from V and 5 bases from J, with 1 base in between. The length of the CDR3 is 11 residues. The CDR3 DNA sequence: TGTGCCAGCAGTGAAGCTTATGGCTACACCTTC. Encoded protein: CASSEAYGYTF.

This clone was seen only a few times. The chain couples TRBV5-1 to TRBJ2-5; 8 nucleotides align to TRBD1. The trim removed 4 bases at V and 5 bases at J, leaving 7 bases unmatched. CDR3 length equals 14 residues. CDR1 and CDR2 (germline): SGHRS, YFSETQ. The CDR3 spells CASSQDRDRETQYF. CDR3 DNA sequence: TGCGCCAGCAGCCAAGACCGGGACAGGGAGACCCAGTACTTC.

This clone showed up just a few times. This chain connects TRBV29-1 to TRBJ2-6; D remains unclear. The CDR3 runs to 13 residues. V was cut by 5 bases and J by 0 bases, with 5 bases left in between. Germline V gene lookup returns CDR1 SQVTM and CDR2 ANQGSEA. The DNA for the CDR3 is TGCAGCGTTAGTGGCTCTGGGGCCAACGTCCTGACTTTC. This codes for CSVSGSGANVLTF.

In this sample, this clone turned up a few times. The rearrangement joins TRBV9 to TRBJ2-1; maybe TRBD1 (6 bases). Germline CDR1 and CDR2: SGDLS and YYNGEE. The V end was cut by 2 bases, the J end by 9 bases, with 39 bases between. The length of the CDR3 is 22 residues. The DNA of the CDR3 is TGTGCCAGCAGCGTTGCGGCCTCGGGGCCCGAAGAGAGGACAGAACTACAAGGTGAGCAGTTCTTC. It translates to CASSVAASGPEERTELQGEQFF.

This chain joins TRBV4-2 and TRBJ2-3; no clear D. The CDR3 is 14 residues long. Germline values: CDR1 LGHNA, CDR2 YNFKEQ. Trimming took 4 bases from V and 3 from J, leaving 11 bases between them. The CDR3 DNA reads as TGTGCCAGCAGCCCTCATCGGCGGACAGATACGCAGTATTTT. Translated, it gives CASSPHRRTDTQYF.

This clone has a handful of counts. J is TRBJ2-1 and V is TRBV7-3; 9 nucleotides match TRBD2. Looked up from germline, CDR1 is SGHTA and CDR2 is FQGTGA. Trimming cost V 4 bases and J 9 bases; bases outside gene matches: 7. CDR3 length equals 14 residues. For the CDR3, the DNA is TGTGCCAGCAGCTCCGGGACTAGCAGCGGTGAGCAGTTCTTC. Amino acid sequence: CASSSGTSSGEQFF.